This TCR beta chain is drawn from a study of cytomegalovirus exposure and HLA in healthy donors. CDR3 size: 14 residues. Germline values: CDR1 MNHNS, CDR2 SASEGT. The germline V and J ends were trimmed by 7 bases and 5 bases, with 18 bases remaining between them. Primers: 60 Vbeta forward and 13 Jbeta reverse. TCRdb's copy holds only in-frame clones and misses some; the assay was immunoSEQ multiplex PCR. The sample contains approximately 84,000 clones, 70% to 85% of which appear only once. Study-level results: A later look showed TCR association rates differing by HLA locus, highest for DRB1 and lowest for HLA-C. The classifier reportedly diagnosed cytomegalovirus status with high sensitivity and specificity. The listing of 150 to 200 TCR beta chains classed them as cytomegalovirus-associated.

Points on this clone: What it binds is not known.

The sequence came from a man aged 35 to 55 in good health and CMV-seropositive. The sequenced sample was PBMCs. The chain employs TRBV6-1 and TRBJ2-7, with D unresolved. The CDR3 region is CASKNHKEADEQYF. CDR3 nucleotide sequence: TGTGCCAGCAAAAATCACAAAGAGGCGGACGAGCAGTACTTC.